Given below is one TCR beta chain in context. Across fewer than 25 US areas, participants ranged in age from 18 to 89 years. Shortly before study entry, within 2 weeks, exposed participants had met a COVID-19 case. This specimen comes from a study of blood T cell repertoires in COVID-19. Study summary: The United States, Italy and Spain supplied acute and convalescent COVID-19 samples. In each case, the material was cDNA or gDNA derived from T cells, B-cell-depleted T cells, or PBMCs.

The V and J ends lost 0 bases and 5 bases respectively, with 13 bases between them. From germline, CDR1 is MNHEY and CDR2 SMNVEV (reference sequence). This CDR3 region has 15 residues. The repertoire was sequenced with immunoSEQ multiplex PCR; TCRdb's copy has only in-frame clones and lacks some. The data hold approximately 140,000 clones, with about 90% observed a single time. The sequence was collected from a woman between 35 and 50 years old who had been exposed to COVID-19. The chain uses TRBV27 and TRBJ1-2, with TRBD1 as a possible D gene (6 bases). Sequencing was performed on PBMCs or T cells enriched from blood (not recorded which). The CDR3 loop is CASSLSTVGAYGYTF. The CDR3 DNA follows: TGTGCCAGCAGTTTATCCACAGTGGGGGCATATGGCTACACCTTC.